This TCR beta chain was documented in a study of blood T cell repertoires in COVID-19. On the study more broadly: Acute and convalescent COVID-19 samples came from the United States, Italy and Spain. Sources were T cells, B-cell-depleted T cells, or PBMCs; the material itself was cDNA or gDNA.

The CDR3 contains 14 residues. Germline V CDR1 and CDR2: SNHLY, FYNNEI. Trimming stripped 4 bases from V and 2 bases from J, with 11 bases between. Per the study methods: Estimated nucleated cell counts came from reference gene primer amplification. The assay was immunoSEQ multiplex PCR, and TCRdb's table has in-frame clones only and misses some. That table supplies the V and J calls and clone size; D and trimming were determined from the DNA. The sample lists approximately 240,000 clones, around 80% occurring once. The chain has TRBV2 and TRBJ2-5, with a weak D call TRBD1 (5 bases). This clonotype was obtained from a woman aged 60-75 years who had recovered from COVID-19. Sequencing was done on a sample of peripheral blood. The chain's CDR3 is CASSVQGRQETQYF. The CDR3 bases are TGTGCCAGCAGTGTCCAGGGCCGGCAAGAGACCCAGTACTTC.